A single T cell receptor beta chain is shown here with its context. The antigen remains undetermined. Reverse transcription of about 0.45 to 1 ug RNA used random hexamers. TCRdb reprocessed the immunoSEQ multiplex PCR reads via MiXCR and lists one record per CDR3 protein. The sample contains 100,000 to 150,000 distinct CDR3 sequences, around 94% of which appear only once. These data belong to a study of CD8 T cells in Susac syndrome. Study results and limitations: Clonal CD8+ expansion in Susac was highest in TEMRA cells and active patients.

The CDR3 length is 15 residues. V was clipped by 3 bases and J by 3 bases, with 10 bases between them. From germline, CDR1 is KGHDR and CDR2 SFDVKD. The chain couples TRBV24-1 to TRBJ2-2; D ambiguous. The TCR comes from a human donor with Susac syndrome. Sequenced sample: CD8+ T cells from PBMCs. CDR3: CATSDRREDTGELFF. CDR3 bases: TGTGCCACCAGTGATCGTAGAGAGGACACCGGGGAGCTGTTTTTT.